This T cell receptor beta chain was identified in a study of T cell responses to AZD1222 COVID-19 vaccine. Study-level findings and limits: Epitopes outside B.1.351 and B.1.1.7 mutated regions reportedly drew nearly half of spike TCRs. Baseline testing showed seropositivity in only a handful of AZD1222 recipients.

Comments on this clone: Its target is unknown.

With 3 bases removed from V and 3 bases from J, the gap between germline ends came to 8 bases. The CDR3 consists of 13 residues. Looked up from germline, CDR1 is KGHSH and CDR2 is LQKENI. Assay used: immunoSEQ multiplex PCR; TCRdb lists only in-frame clones, some missing. The table has approximately 150,000 clones, 90% to 95% seen once. This clonotype was sampled from an adult in good health. This rearrangement joins TRBV18 to TRBJ1-1; no reliable D call. This specimen was peripheral blood, taken on day 0 of AZD1222 vaccination. This CDR3 reads CASSPTLDTEAFF. In DNA form, the CDR3 reads TGTGCCAGCTCACCGACGCTGGACACTGAAGCTTTCTTT.